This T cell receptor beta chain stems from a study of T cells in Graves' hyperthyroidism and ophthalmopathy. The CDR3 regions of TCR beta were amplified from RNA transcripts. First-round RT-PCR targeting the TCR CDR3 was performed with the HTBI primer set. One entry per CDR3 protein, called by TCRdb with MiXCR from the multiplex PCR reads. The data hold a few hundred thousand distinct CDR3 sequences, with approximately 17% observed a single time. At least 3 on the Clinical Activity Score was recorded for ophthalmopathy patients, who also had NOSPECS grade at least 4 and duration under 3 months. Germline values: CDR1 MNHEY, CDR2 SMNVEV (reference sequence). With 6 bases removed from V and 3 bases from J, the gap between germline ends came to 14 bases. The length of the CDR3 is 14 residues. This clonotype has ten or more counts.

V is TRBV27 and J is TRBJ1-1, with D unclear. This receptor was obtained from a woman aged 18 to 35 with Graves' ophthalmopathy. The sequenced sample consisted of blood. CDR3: CASSFRGRDTEAFF. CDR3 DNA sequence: TGTGCCAGCAGCTTTCGGGGTAGGGACACTGAAGCTTTCTTT.